Listed below are T cell receptor beta chains from one sample, sequenced in a study of blood T cells in healthy people across ages. One entry per CDR3 protein results from TCRdb running MiXCR on the 5' RACE reads. The sample lists 600,000 to 800,000 distinct CDR3 sequences, 52% occurring once. Input material: blood. Receptor source: a woman aged 80 or over in good health. The CDR3 runs from the conserved cysteine through the conserved F or W. Fields, in order: clone size, V gene, J gene, D gene, CDR3 length, CDR3 protein, CDR3 DNA. A D gene is named only where the DNA matches it firmly. A row's size may be missing; if present it is once, few, many or a size class.

clone size: NA
V gene: TRBV11-2
J gene: TRBJ2-7
D gene: TRBD2
CDR3 length: 17
CDR3 protein: CASSGREWERGLYEQYF
CDR3 DNA: TGTGCCAGCAGCGGAAGAGAGTGGGAGCGGGGCCTCTACGAGCAGTACTTC

clone size: many
V gene: TRBV20-1
J gene: TRBJ2-1
D gene: TRBD2
CDR3 length: 14
CDR3 protein: CSARIGLAGNEQFF
CDR3 DNA: TGCAGTGCTAGAATTGGACTAGCGGGAAATGAGCAGTTCTTC

clone size: once
V gene: TRBV14
J gene: TRBJ2-1
D gene: TRBD1
CDR3 length: 13
CDR3 protein: CASSRNRGIEQFF
CDR3 DNA: TGTGCCAGCAGCCGAAACAGGGGTATTGAGCAGTTCTTC

clone size: NA
V gene: TRBV14
J gene: TRBJ2-5
D gene: TRBD2
CDR3 length: 14
CDR3 protein: CASSPLAGEETQYF
CDR3 DNA: TGTGCCAGCAGCCCTTTGGCGGGGGAAGAGACCCAGTACTTC

clone size: few
V gene: TRBV7-2
J gene: TRBJ1-3
D gene: NA
CDR3 length: 17
CDR3 protein: CASSLQVTYSSGNTIYF
CDR3 DNA: TGTGCCAGCAGCCTACAGGTTACATATTCCTCTGGAAACACCATATATTTT

clone size: NA
V gene: TRBV28
J gene: TRBJ1-5
D gene: TRBD1
CDR3 length: 17
CDR3 protein: CASSFRKGALGNQPQHF
CDR3 DNA: TGTGCCAGCAGTTTCCGAAAGGGGGCGCTTGGCAATCAGCCCCAGCATTTT

clone size: NA
V gene: TRBV7-2
J gene: TRBJ2-7
D gene: NA
CDR3 length: 11
CDR3 protein: CASSSWNEQYF
CDR3 DNA: TGTGCCAGCAGCTCCTGGAATGAGCAGTACTTC

clone size: NA
V gene: TRBV4-1
J gene: TRBJ2-7
D gene: NA
CDR3 length: 15
CDR3 protein: CASSQVGTAVNEQYF
CDR3 DNA: TGCGCCAGCAGCCAAGTCGGGACCGCCGTCAATGAGCAGTACTTC

clone size: many
V gene: TRBV20-1
J gene: TRBJ2-3
D gene: NA
CDR3 length: 12
CDR3 protein: CSARAGPDTQYF
CDR3 DNA: TGCAGTGCTAGAGCGGGACCAGATACGCAGTATTTT

clone size: few
V gene: TRBV3-1
J gene: TRBJ2-4
D gene: TRBD1
CDR3 length: 18
CDR3 protein: CASSPTSGQGASKNIQYF
CDR3 DNA: TGTGCCAGCAGCCCGACGAGCGGTCAGGGGGCTTCCAAAAACATTCAGTACTTC

clone size: NA
V gene: TRBV29-1
J gene: TRBJ2-7
D gene: NA
CDR3 length: 13
CDR3 protein: CSVRGALSYEQYF
CDR3 DNA: TGCAGCGTTAGGGGGGCCCTCTCCTACGAGCAGTACTTC

clone size: few
V gene: TRBV15
J gene: TRBJ2-3
D gene: TRBD1
CDR3 length: 15
CDR3 protein: CATSIRGRAADTQYF
CDR3 DNA: TGTGCCACCAGCATAAGGGGGCGCGCGGCAGATACGCAGTATTTT

clone size: NA
V gene: TRBV12-3/TRBV12-4
J gene: TRBJ2-7
D gene: TRBD1
CDR3 length: 15
CDR3 protein: CASSSRQGTSYEQYF
CDR3 DNA: TGTGCCAGCAGTTCCCGACAGGGAACATCCTACGAGCAGTACTTC

clone size: NA
V gene: TRBV7-2
J gene: TRBJ2-5
D gene: NA
CDR3 length: 14
CDR3 protein: CASSPYRVRETQYF
CDR3 DNA: TGTGCCAGCAGCCCCTACAGGGTCCGGGAGACCCAGTACTTC

clone size: NA
V gene: TRBV14
J gene: TRBJ2-3
D gene: NA
CDR3 length: 15
CDR3 protein: CASSQVREDTDTQYF
CDR3 DNA: TGTGCCAGCAGCCAAGTCAGAGAGGACACAGATACGCAGTATTTT

clone size: few
V gene: TRBV20-1
J gene: TRBJ1-1
D gene: NA
CDR3 length: 13
CDR3 protein: CSASIGSDVEAFF
CDR3 DNA: TGCAGTGCTAGTATCGGCAGCGACGTTGAAGCTTTCTTT

clone size: many
V gene: TRBV20-1
J gene: TRBJ2-3
D gene: TRBD2
CDR3 length: 15
CDR3 protein: CSARTSGGAKDTQYF
CDR3 DNA: TGCAGTGCCAGGACTAGCGGGGGGGCTAAAGATACGCAGTATTTT

clone size: many
V gene: TRBV29-1
J gene: TRBJ2-1
D gene: TRBD2
CDR3 length: 14
CDR3 protein: CSVRGGRPTNEQFF
CDR3 DNA: TGCAGCGTTCGGGGCGGGAGACCTACGAATGAGCAGTTCTTC